Presented here are 6 T cell receptor beta chains from one specimen sequenced in a study of cytomegalovirus exposure and HLA in healthy donors. Researchers ran the PCR with 60 Vbeta and 13 Jbeta primers. TCRdb keeps only in-frame clones here, not all; method: immunoSEQ multiplex PCR. This sample has 200,000 to 250,000 clones, with more than 60% found just once. The sequencing sample was made of PBMCs. Receptors were obtained from a woman in her sixties in good health and CMV-seropositive.

The chain uses TRBV12-5 and TRBJ1-3; 7 nucleotides match TRBD1. This CDR3 comprises 14 residues. Losses at the gene ends were 9 bases for V and 8 bases for J; bases not matched to a gene: 13. Germline loops: CDR1 LGHNT, CDR2 FRNRAP. The CDR3 reads CASSSSNRGDTIYF. Written as DNA, the CDR3 is TGTGCTAGCTCCTCATCCAACAGGGGTGACACCATATATTTT.

This chain uses TRBV10-1 with TRBJ1-1; tentatively, D is TRBD1 (6 bases). The CDR3 covers 13 residues. V lost 7 bases, J lost 0 bases, and 9 bases lay in between. Germline V gene sequence: CDR1 WNHNN, CDR2 SYGVQD (reference sequence). The CDR3 region is CASKGHMNTEAFF. The CDR3 DNA reads TGCGCCAGCAAGGGACACATGAACACTGAAGCTTTCTTT.

This chain joins TRBV27 and TRBJ2-1, with TRBD1 identical over 9 bases. Germline-derived CDR1 and CDR2 are MNHEY and SMNVEV (reference sequence). The CDR3 loop spans 15 amino acids. V was pared by 5 bases and J by 3 bases, with 5 bases of the junction left unmatched. CDR3 protein: CASSLRQGDYNEQFF. The CDR3 nucleotides read TGTGCCAGCAGTCTTCGACAGGGGGACTACAATGAGCAGTTCTTC.

The gene calls are TRBV11-2 and TRBJ2-1; TRBD2 aligns across 10 bases. The germline gives CDR1 SGHAT, CDR2 FQNNGV. CDR3 length: 15 amino acids. Trimming at V came to 5 bases and at J to 7 bases, leaving 8 bases not matched to a gene. The CDR3 sequence is CASSGTSAGENEQFF. The CDR3 nucleotides read TGTGCCAGCAGCGGGACTAGCGCGGGTGAGAATGAGCAGTTCTTC.

This chain joins TRBV27 and TRBJ1-1, with 9 bases identical to TRBD1. The germline gives CDR1 MNHEY, CDR2 SMNVEV (reference sequence). This CDR3 spans 13 amino acids. V shed 6 bases, J shed 5 bases, and the junction held 4 bases outside the gene matches. DNA for the CDR3: TGTGCCAGCAGCCACGGACAGGGGACTGAAGCTTTCTTT. Translated: CASSHGQGTEAFF.

The V gene is TRBV11-3, the J gene TRBJ2-1, with TRBD2 matching 9 bases. V was pared by 4 bases and J by 7 bases, with 11 bases of the junction left unmatched. The CDR3 spans 16 residues. Germline-derived CDR1 and CDR2 are SGHNT and YENEEA. In DNA form, the CDR3 reads TGTGCCAGCAGCTACGCCGCGGGTAGCGGGAGAAATGAGCAGTTCTTC. Translated: CASSYAAGSGRNEQFF.